The entry that follows covers one TCR beta chain sequence. TCRdb's table, derived via immunoSEQ multiplex PCR, lists solely in-frame clones and lacks some. The repertoire consists of around 92,000 clones, with more than 75% occurring once and the leading ten covering approximately 2.6%. The V gene lost 6 bases and the J gene lost 10 bases, with 13 bases spanning the gap. Germline-derived CDR1 and CDR2 are SGHTA and FQGNSA. The CDR3 is made up of 13 amino acids. This sample is drawn from a study of OX40 agonist ivuxolimab in advanced cancers. The sample was CD4+ or CD8+ T cells sorted from blood, taken in a trial of the OX40 agonist ivuxolimab. This chain joins TRBV7-2 and TRBJ1-6, with D possibly being TRBD1 (5 bases). This sequence was found in an adult with an advanced solid tumor such as melanoma, head and neck, liver or kidney cancer. The CDR3 loop reads CASSSGLGSPLHF. The CDR3 bases are TGTGCCAGCAGTTCAGGGTTAGGGTCACCCCTCCACTTT.